A single sample is the source of the 2 T cell receptor beta chains below, sequenced in a study of T cell responses to AZD1222 COVID-19 vaccine. TCRdb's table, derived via immunoSEQ multiplex PCR, lists solely in-frame clones and lacks some. The sample holds approximately 190,000 clones, 87% seen once. Sequencing was performed on peripheral blood, taken on day 0 of MenACWY control vaccination. These receptors were obtained from an adult in good health.

This chain connects TRBV2 to TRBJ2-2, with D tentatively TRBD2 (6 bases). Looked up from germline, CDR1 is SNHLY and CDR2 is FYNNEI. The V gene lost 7 bases and the J gene lost 0 bases, with 9 bases spanning the gap. The CDR3 spans 14 residues. Here the CDR3 reads CASKAGTNTGELFF. CDR3 DNA: TGTGCCAGCAAGGCGGGGACGAACACCGGGGAGCTGTTTTTT.

V gene TRBV7-9 combines with J gene TRBJ1-5, with D maybe TRBD1 (5 bases). This CDR3 contains 14 residues. Germline CDR1 and CDR2: SEHNR and FQNEAQ (reference sequence). Trimming shortened V by 5 bases and J by 5 bases, and 13 bases separated the two germline ends. The CDR3: CASSGPGVDQPQHF. The CDR3 DNA reads TGTGCCAGCAGCGGACCGGGGGTGGATCAGCCCCAGCATTTT.